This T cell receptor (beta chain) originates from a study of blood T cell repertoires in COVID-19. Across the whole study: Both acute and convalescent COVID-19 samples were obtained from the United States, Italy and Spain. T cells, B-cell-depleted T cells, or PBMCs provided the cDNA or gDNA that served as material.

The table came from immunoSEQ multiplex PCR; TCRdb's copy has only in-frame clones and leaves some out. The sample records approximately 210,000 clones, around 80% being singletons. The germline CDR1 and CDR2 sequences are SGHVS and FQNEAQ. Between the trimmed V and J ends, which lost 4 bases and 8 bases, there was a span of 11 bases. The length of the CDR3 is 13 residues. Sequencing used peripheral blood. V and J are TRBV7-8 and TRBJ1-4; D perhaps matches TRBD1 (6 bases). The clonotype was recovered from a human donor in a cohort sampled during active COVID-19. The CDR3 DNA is TGTGCCAGCAGCTCAGGGGTTGGAGAAAAACTGTTTTTT. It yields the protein CASSSGVGEKLFF. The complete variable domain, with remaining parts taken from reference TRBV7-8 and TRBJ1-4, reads GAGVSQSPRYKVAKRGQDVALRCDPISGHVSLFWYQQALGQGPEFLTYFQNEAQLDKSGLPSDRFFAERPEGSVSTLKIQRTQQEDSAVYLCASSSGVGEKLFFGSGTQLSVL.